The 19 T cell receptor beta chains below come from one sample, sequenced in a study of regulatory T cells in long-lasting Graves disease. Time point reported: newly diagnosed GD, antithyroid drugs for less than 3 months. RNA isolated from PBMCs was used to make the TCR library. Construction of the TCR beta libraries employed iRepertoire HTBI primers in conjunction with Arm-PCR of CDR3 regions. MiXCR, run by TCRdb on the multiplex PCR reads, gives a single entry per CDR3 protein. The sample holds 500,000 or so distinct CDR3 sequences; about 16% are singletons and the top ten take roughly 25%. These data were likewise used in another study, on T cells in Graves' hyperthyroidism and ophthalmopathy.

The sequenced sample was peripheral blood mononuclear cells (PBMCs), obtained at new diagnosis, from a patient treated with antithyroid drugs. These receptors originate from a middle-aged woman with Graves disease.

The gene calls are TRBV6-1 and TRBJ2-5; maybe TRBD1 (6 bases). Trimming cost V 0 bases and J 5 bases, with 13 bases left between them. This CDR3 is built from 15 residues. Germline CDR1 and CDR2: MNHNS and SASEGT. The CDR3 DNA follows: TGTGCCAGCAGTGAAGCGGGGGCAAGGCGGGAGACCCAGTACTTC. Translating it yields CASSEAGARRETQYF.

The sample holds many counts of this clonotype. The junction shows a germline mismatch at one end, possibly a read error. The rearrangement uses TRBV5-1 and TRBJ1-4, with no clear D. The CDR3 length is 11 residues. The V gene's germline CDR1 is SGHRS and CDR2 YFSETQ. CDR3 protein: CASSSNEKLFF. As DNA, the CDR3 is TGTGCCAGCAGCTCGAATGAAAAACTGTTTTTT.

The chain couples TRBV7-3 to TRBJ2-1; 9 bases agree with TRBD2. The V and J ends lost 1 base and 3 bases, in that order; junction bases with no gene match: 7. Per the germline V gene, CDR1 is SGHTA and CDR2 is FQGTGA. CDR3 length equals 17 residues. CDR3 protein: CASSLNAGGPVYNEQFF. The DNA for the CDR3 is TGTGCCAGCAGCTTAAATGCGGGGGGGCCTGTCTACAATGAGCAGTTCTTC.

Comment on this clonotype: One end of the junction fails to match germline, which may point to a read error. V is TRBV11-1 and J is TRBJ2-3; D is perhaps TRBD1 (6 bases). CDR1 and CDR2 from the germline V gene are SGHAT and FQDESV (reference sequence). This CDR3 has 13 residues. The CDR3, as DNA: TGCGCCAGCAGCTCGGACAGACCAGATACGCAGTATTTT. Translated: CASSSDRPDTQYF.

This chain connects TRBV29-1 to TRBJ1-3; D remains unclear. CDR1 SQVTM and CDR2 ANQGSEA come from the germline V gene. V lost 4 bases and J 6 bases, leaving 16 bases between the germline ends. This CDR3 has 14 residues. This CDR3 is CSVVVSDRQNTIYF. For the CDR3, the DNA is TGCAGCGTTGTCGTTTCTGATCGCCAAAACACCATATATTTT.

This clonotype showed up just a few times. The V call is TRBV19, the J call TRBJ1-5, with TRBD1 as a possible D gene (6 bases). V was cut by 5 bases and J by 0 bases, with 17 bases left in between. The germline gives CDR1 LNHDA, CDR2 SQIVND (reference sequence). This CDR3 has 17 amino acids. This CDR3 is CASSDLGGGHSNQPQHF. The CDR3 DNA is TGTGCCAGTAGTGATCTAGGAGGGGGTCATAGCAATCAGCCCCAGCATTTT.

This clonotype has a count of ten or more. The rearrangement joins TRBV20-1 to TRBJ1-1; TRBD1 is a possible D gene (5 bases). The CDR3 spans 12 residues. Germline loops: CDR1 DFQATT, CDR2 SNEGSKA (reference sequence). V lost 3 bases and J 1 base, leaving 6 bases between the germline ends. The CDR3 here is CSASRGNTEAFF. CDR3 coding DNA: TGCAGTGCTAGTAGGGGGAACACTGAAGCTTTCTTT.

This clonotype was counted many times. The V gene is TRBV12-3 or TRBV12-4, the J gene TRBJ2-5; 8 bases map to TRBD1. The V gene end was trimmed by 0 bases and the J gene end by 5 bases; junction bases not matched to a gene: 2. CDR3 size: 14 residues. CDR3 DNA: TGTGCCAGCAGTTTAGCGACAGGGGTGGAGACCCAGTACTTC. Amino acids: CASSLATGVETQYF.

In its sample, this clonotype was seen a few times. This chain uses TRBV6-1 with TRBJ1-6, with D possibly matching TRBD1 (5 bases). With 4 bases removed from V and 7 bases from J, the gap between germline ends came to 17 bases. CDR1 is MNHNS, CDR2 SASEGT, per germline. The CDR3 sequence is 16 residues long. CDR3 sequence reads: CASSGQRQTTNSPLHF. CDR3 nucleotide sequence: TGTGCCAGCAGTGGACAGCGACAGACCACGAATTCACCCCTCCACTTT.

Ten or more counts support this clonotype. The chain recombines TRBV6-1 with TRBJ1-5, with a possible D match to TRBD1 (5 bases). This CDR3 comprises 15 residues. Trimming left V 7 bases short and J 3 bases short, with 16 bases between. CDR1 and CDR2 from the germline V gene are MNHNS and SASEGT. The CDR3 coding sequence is TGTGCCAGCAAGGGGACTACCGGCACCAATCAGCCCCAGCATTTT. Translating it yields CASKGTTGTNQPQHF.

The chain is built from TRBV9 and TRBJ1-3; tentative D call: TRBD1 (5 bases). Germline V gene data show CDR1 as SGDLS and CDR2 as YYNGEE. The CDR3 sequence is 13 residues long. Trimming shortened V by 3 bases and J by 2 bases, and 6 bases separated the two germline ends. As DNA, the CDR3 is TGTGCCAGCAGCGAGGGACCTGGAAACACCATATATTTT. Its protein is CASSEGPGNTIYF.

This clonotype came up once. The CDR3 loop is CSVKVGLGFAYEQYF. The DNA of the CDR3 is TGCAGCGTTAAAGTAGGATTGGGATTCGCTTACGAGCAGTACTTC. The chain combines TRBV29-1 with TRBJ2-7; no firm D call. The CDR3 runs to 15 residues. CDR1 and CDR2 (germline): SQVTM, ANQGSEA. The V end lost 5 bases, the J end lost 4 bases, and 21 bases lay between the germline ends.

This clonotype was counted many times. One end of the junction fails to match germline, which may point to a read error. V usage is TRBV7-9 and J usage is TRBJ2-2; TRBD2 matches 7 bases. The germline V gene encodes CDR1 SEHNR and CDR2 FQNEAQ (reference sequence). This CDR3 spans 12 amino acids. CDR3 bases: TGTGCCAGCAGCCTAGCGGCAGGGGAGCTGTTTTTT. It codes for CASSLAAGELFF.

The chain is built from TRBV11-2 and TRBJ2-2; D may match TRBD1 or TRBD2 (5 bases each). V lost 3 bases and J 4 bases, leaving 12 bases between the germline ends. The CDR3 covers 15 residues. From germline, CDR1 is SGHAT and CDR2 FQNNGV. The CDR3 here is CASSFGTLATGELFF. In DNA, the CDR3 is TGTGCCAGCAGCTTTGGGACGCTTGCCACCGGGGAGCTGTTTTTT.

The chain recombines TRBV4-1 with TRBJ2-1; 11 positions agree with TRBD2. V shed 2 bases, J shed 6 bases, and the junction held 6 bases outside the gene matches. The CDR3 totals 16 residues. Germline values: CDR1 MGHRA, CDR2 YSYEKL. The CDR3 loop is CASSQPGLAESNEQFF. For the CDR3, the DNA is TGCGCCAGCAGCCAACCGGGACTAGCGGAGTCCAATGAGCAGTTCTTC.

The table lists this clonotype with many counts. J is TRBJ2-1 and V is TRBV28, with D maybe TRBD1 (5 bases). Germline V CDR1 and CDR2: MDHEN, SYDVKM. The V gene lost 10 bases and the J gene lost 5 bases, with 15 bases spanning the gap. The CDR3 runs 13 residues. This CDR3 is CATSGLRDNEQFF. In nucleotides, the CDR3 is TGTGCCACCTCAGGGCTTCGGGACAATGAGCAGTTCTTC.

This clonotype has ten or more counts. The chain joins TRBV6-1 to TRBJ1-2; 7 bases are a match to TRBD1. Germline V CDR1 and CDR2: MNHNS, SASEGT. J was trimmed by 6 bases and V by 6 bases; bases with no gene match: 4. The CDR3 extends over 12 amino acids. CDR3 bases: TGTGCCAGCAGGCATGGGACAGATGGCTACACCTTC. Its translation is CASRHGTDGYTF.

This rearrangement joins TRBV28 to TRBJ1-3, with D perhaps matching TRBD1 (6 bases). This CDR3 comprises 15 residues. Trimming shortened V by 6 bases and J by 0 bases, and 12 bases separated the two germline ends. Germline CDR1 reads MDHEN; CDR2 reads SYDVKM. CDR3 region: CASRGADGSGNTIYF. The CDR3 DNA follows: TGTGCCAGCAGGGGGGCAGACGGCTCTGGAAACACCATATATTTT.

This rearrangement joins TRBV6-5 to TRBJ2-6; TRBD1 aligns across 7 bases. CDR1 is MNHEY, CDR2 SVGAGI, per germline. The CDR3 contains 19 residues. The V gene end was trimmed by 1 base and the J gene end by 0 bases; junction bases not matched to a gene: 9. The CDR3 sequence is CASSYYHRDSRSGANVLTF. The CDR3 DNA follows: TGTGCCAGCAGTTACTATCACCGGGACAGCCGCTCTGGGGCCAACGTCCTGACTTTC.